This TCR beta chain was identified in a study of metastatic and nonmetastatic thyroid tumors. Across the whole study: Repertoire comparison spanned blood and tumor or nodule tissue of malignant and benign thyroid patients.

No patient received treatment before thyroid surgery. CDR1 and CDR2 from the germline V gene are SGHNT and YYREEE (reference sequence). The V gene end was trimmed by 4 bases and the J gene end by 3 bases; junction bases not matched to a gene: 5. This CDR3 is 15 amino acids long. Per the study methods: The authors used CDR3 differences across clinicopathological groups to build a distant-metastasis classifier for papillary thyroid cancer. TCRdb re-processed the PCR reads through MiXCR. The V and J calls were determined by TCRdb, not by the authors. The table has about 59,000 clones, roughly 15% seen once. On this clone itself: The antigen is not known.

Findings and caveats of the study: Reportedly, malignant thyroid tumors had significantly higher TCR beta diversity than benign nodules, in blood and tumor.

The chain combines TRBV5-4 with TRBJ2-3; TRBD1 matches at 10 bases. The sequenced sample consisted of blood. The clonotype originates from a male donor with papillary thyroid cancer or a benign thyroid nodule (not recorded which). Some clones in this sample may be carry-over from other donors' samples. CDR3 sequence reads: CASSPRQGATDTQYF. In DNA, the CDR3 is TGTGCCAGCAGCCCCCGACAGGGGGCAACAGATACGCAGTATTTT.